This entry features one T cell receptor beta chain sequence. This entry belongs to a study of regulatory T cells in long-lasting Graves disease. Assembly of TCR beta libraries relied on iRepertoire HTBI primers together with Arm-PCR of CDR3 regions. A single record per CDR3 protein comes from TCRdb applying MiXCR to the multiplex PCR reads. The top ten hold over 15% of the sample, which has 350,000 to 500,000 distinct CDR3 sequences, 14% seen once. The time point was: newly diagnosed GD, antithyroid drugs for less than 3 months. Generation of the TCR library employed RNA extracted from PBMCs. Germline-derived CDR1 and CDR2 are SGHTA and FQGNSA. V lost 5 bases and J lost 0, with 35 bases in between. CDR3 size: 22 residues. These sequences were also reported in another study, on T cells in Graves' hyperthyroidism and ophthalmopathy.

The gene calls are TRBV7-2 and TRBJ2-7, with D hard to call. The input for sequencing was peripheral blood mononuclear cells (PBMCs), taken at new diagnosis, from a patient treated with antithyroid drugs. The receptor was isolated from a woman between 50 and 59 years old with Graves disease. The CDR3 sequence is CASSQVVRLTDETTPSSYEQYF. The CDR3 coding sequence is TGTGCCAGCAGCCAGGTCGTCAGGTTAACTGACGAAACGACTCCGAGCTCCTACGAGCAGTACTTC.